This TCR beta chain was observed in a study of shared clonotypes between healthy human individuals. Study-level findings and limits: Only blood samples were collected, and tissue repertoires likely differ. Only a few donors were included, so the genetic and exposure-history diversity represented was limited.

All donors were Caucasian adults living in Nashville, Tennessee. This CDR3 has 14 amino acids. V trimming: 1 base; J trimming: 4 bases; junction bases outside the gene matches: 2. CDR1 and CDR2 (germline): KGHSH, LQKENI. Regarding this clone: Antigen specificity is unknown.

TCRdb's table, derived via immunoSEQ multiplex PCR, lists solely in-frame clones and lacks some. Among about 960,000 clones listed, 76% were seen once. The clonotype originates from a man between 18 and 35 years old in good health. The sequenced sample consisted of memory CD4+ T cells sorted from blood. Sample subset: CD45RA-negative fraction. The V and J genes are TRBV18 and TRBJ2-7; TRBD1 agrees at 9 bases. The CDR3 sequence: CASSPRQGGYEQYF. CDR3 in DNA: TGTGCCAGCTCACCACGACAGGGGGGGTACGAGCAGTACTTC.